One and the same sample provided the 14 T cell receptor beta chains below, sequenced in a study of blood T cells in healthy people across ages. Using a J-beta primer mix together with a sample-barcoded 5' primer, a second PCR was run for about 7 to 12 cycles. TCRdb used MiXCR to reprocess the 5' RACE reads, holding one entry per CDR3 protein. There are 780,000 or so distinct CDR3 sequences in the sample; around a quarter occur only once, and under 4.5% lies in the top ten. This same sample was also part of a study on T cells of mothers and their children.

The sequencing input was blood. These receptor sequences come from a boy younger than 18 in good health.

The V gene is TRBV20-1, the J gene TRBJ2-1; TRBD1 matches at 9 bases. The V and J ends lost 3 bases and 2 bases, in that order; junction bases with no gene match: 17. CDR1 is DFQATT and CDR2 is SNEGSKA in the germline V gene (reference sequence). This CDR3 has 19 residues. The CDR3 spells CSASWGKQGAGRTYNEQFF. CDR3 in DNA: TGCAGTGCTAGTTGGGGGAAACAGGGGGCAGGGAGGACCTACAATGAGCAGTTCTTC.

V usage is TRBV7-3 and J usage is TRBJ2-5; D gene unclear. This CDR3 has 13 residues. V lost 4 bases to trimming and J lost 5 bases, with 11 bases between them. In germline, CDR1 is SGHTA, CDR2 FQGTGA. CDR3 region: CASSSLSAETQYF. CDR3 DNA sequence: TGTGCCAGCAGCTCCCTCAGCGCGGAGACCCAGTACTTC.

This clonotype has only a few counts. The chain combines TRBV12-3 or TRBV12-4 with TRBJ2-7, with TRBD2 matching 8 bases. The CDR3 spans 16 residues. The V and J ends lost 6 bases and 5 bases, in that order; junction bases with no gene match: 15. CDR3 protein: CASRGGRSGSIHEQYF. In DNA form, the CDR3 reads TGTGCCAGCAGGGGGGGTAGGAGCGGGAGTATCCACGAGCAGTACTTC.

The chain recombines TRBV20-1 with TRBJ2-1; 9 bases are a match to TRBD2. Per germline, CDR1 DFQATT and CDR2 SNEGSKA (reference sequence). V shed 5 bases, J shed 7 bases, and the junction held 12 bases outside the gene matches. This CDR3 has 15 residues. CDR3 sequence (DNA): TGCAGTGCTCAGCCAGCGGGAGGTAGGACGAATGAGCAGTTCTTC. Encoded protein: CSAQPAGGRTNEQFF.

Written as DNA, the CDR3 is TGTGCCAGTCAAGGGGTGGGCAAAAACATTCAGTACTTC. This gives the protein CASQGVGKNIQYF. The chain has TRBV19 and TRBJ2-4; D might be TRBD1 (5 bases). Trimming removed 8 bases from V and 3 bases from J, with 11 bases in between. Per germline, CDR1 LNHDA and CDR2 SQIVND (reference sequence). The length of the CDR3 is 13 residues.

The CDR3 DNA sequence: TGCAGTGCTAGAGAACTAGCGGGATACTACGAGCAGTACTTC. Translation: CSARELAGYYEQYF. The V gene is TRBV20-1, the J gene TRBJ2-7; TRBD2 agrees at 10 bases. The trim removed 0 bases at V and 3 bases at J, leaving 2 bases unmatched. Germline V gene sequence: CDR1 DFQATT, CDR2 SNEGSKA (reference sequence). The CDR3 is 14 residues long.

This clonotype was observed many times. The chain employs TRBV28 and TRBJ2-7; TRBD2 is a possible D gene (7 bases). Germline-derived CDR1 and CDR2 are MDHEN and SYDVKM. Trimming removed 3 bases at V and 4 bases at J, with 16 bases between. The CDR3 spans 15 residues. The CDR3 nucleotides are TGTGCCAGCAGTTTGGGGGGGGCAGGCTCGTACGAGCAGTACTTC. Encoded protein: CASSLGGAGSYEQYF.

V is TRBV12-3 or TRBV12-4 and J is TRBJ1-4, with TRBD1 identical over 8 bases. The CDR3 runs 15 residues. Trimming cost V 5 bases and J 7 bases; bases outside gene matches: 9. The CDR3 spells CASSPPGGVGEKLFF. In DNA, the CDR3 is TGTGCCAGCAGTCCGCCAGGGGGCGTCGGTGAAAAACTGTTTTTT.

The chain joins TRBV6-1 to TRBJ2-1; D is possibly TRBD2 (5 bases). The CDR3 spans 16 residues. The V gene's germline CDR1 is MNHNS and CDR2 SASEGT. V dropped 2 bases and J dropped 5 bases, with 16 bases sitting between them. The CDR3 here is CASSERETSFNNEQFF. CDR3 coding DNA: TGTGCCAGCAGTGAAAGGGAGACATCCTTTAACAATGAGCAGTTCTTC.

V usage is TRBV27 and J usage is TRBJ1-4; 7 bases match TRBD1. The germline CDR1 and CDR2 sequences are MNHEY and SMNVEV (reference sequence). This CDR3 has 16 amino acids. With 6 bases clipped from V and 4 bases from J, the junction kept 11 bases outside the gene matches. CDR3 nucleotides: TGTGCCAGCAGCCGATTCGGACAGGTGGATAATGAAAAACTGTTTTTT. Translating it yields CASSRFGQVDNEKLFF.

This sequence joins TRBV7-8 and TRBJ2-3, with TRBD2 matching over 8 bases. The CDR3 runs to 18 residues. V shed 3 bases and J 2 bases; nucleotides not matched to a gene: 13. Germline assignment: CDR1 SGHVS and CDR2 FQNEAQ. CDR3 amino acids: CASSFPSSAGGITDTQYF. CDR3 nucleotides: TGTGCCAGCAGCTTCCCCTCTAGCGCGGGAGGCATCACAGATACGCAGTATTTT. The full variable domain, in which reference TRBV7-8 and TRBJ2-3 provide the parts outside the CDR3, is GAGVSQSPRYKVAKRGQDVALRCDPISGHVSLFWYQQALGQGPEFLTYFQNEAQLDKSGLPSDRFFAERPEGSVSTLKIQRTQQEDSAVYLCASSFPSSAGGITDTQYFGPGTRLTVL.

The rearrangement links TRBV6-5 to TRBJ1-2, with D possibly TRBD1 on 5 matching bases. The germline V gene encodes CDR1 MNHEY and CDR2 SVGAGI. The CDR3 covers 11 residues. The V end lost 5 bases, the J end lost 4 bases, and 5 bases lay between the germline ends. The CDR3 sequence: CASSDSYGYTF. The CDR3 DNA follows: TGTGCCAGCAGTGACAGCTATGGCTACACCTTC.

The chain carries TRBV12-5 and TRBJ1-1; D unclear. The germline V gene has CDR1 LGHNT and CDR2 FRNRAP. V dropped 6 bases and J dropped 1 base, with 15 bases sitting between them. This CDR3 spans 15 amino acids. The CDR3 sequence is CASGLLGLENTEAFF. The CDR3, as DNA: TGTGCTAGTGGCCTCCTCGGGCTGGAGAACACTGAAGCTTTCTTT.

This chain connects TRBV7-9 to TRBJ2-7, with TRBD1 matching over 7 bases. The germline V gene encodes CDR1 SEHNR and CDR2 FQNEAQ (reference sequence). J was trimmed by 7 bases and V by 5 bases; bases with no gene match: 5. The CDR3 loop spans 12 amino acids. CDR3 residues: CASSPTGPEQYF. CDR3 DNA: TGTGCCAGCAGCCCGACAGGGCCGGAGCAGTACTTC.